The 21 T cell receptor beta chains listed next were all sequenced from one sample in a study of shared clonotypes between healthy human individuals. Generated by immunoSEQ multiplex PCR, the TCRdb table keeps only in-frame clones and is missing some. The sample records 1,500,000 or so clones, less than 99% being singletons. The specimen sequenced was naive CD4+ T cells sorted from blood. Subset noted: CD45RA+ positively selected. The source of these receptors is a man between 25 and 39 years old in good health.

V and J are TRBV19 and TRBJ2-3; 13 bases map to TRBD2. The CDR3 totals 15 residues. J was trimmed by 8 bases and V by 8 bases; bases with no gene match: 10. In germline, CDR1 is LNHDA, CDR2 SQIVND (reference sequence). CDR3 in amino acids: CASSGLAGVQSTQYF. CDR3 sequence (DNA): TGTGCCAGTTCCGGACTAGCGGGAGTACAGAGTACGCAGTATTTT.

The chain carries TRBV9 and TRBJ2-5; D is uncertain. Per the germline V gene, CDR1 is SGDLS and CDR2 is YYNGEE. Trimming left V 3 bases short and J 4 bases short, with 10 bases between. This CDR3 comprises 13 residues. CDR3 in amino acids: CASSDMGSETQYF. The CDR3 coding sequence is TGTGCCAGCAGCGATATGGGCTCAGAGACCCAGTACTTC.

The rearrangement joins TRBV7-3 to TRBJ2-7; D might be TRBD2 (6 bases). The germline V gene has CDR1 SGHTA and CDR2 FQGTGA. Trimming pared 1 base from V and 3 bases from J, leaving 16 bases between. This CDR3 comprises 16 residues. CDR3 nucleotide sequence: TGTGCCAGCAGCTTAATCTTCGGCGGGGCCTACTACGAGCAGTACTTC. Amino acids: CASSLIFGGAYYEQYF.

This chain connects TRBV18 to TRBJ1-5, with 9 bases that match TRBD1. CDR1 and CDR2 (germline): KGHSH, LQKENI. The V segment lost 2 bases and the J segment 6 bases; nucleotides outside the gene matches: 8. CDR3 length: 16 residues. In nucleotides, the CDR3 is TGTGCCAGCTCACCAAAATACGGACAGGGGCCTCAGCCCCAGCATTTT. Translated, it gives CASSPKYGQGPQPQHF.

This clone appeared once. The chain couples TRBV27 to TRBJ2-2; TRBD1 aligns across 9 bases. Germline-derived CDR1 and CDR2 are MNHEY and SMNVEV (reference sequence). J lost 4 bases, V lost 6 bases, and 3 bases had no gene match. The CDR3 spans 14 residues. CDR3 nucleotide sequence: TGTGCCAGCAGATGGGACAGGGTCACCGGGGAGCTGTTTTTT. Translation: CASRWDRVTGELFF.

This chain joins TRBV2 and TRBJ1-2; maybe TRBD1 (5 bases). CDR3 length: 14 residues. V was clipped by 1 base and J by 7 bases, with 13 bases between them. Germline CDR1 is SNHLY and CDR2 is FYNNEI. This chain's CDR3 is CASSEGRASTGYTF. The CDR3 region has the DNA TGTGCCAGCAGTGAAGGCAGGGCTAGTACTGGCTACACCTTC.

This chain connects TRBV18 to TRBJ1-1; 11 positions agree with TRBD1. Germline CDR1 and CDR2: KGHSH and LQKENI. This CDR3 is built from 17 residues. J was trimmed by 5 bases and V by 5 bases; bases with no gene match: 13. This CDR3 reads CASSTNRDRGSVTEAFF. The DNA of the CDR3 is TGTGCCAGCTCAACAAACCGGGACAGGGGGTCTGTGACTGAAGCTTTCTTT.

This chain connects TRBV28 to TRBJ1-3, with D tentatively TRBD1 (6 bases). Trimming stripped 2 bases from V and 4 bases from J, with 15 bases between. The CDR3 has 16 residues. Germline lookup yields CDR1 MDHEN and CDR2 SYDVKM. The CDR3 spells CASSLDPRGAGNTIYF. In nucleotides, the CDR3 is TGTGCCAGCAGTTTAGACCCACGGGGGGCCGGAAACACCATATATTTT. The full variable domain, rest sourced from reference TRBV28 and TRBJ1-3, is DVKVTQSSRYLVKRTGEKVFLECVQDMDHENMFWYRQDPGLGLRLIYFSYDVKMKEKGDIPEGYSVSREKKERFSLILESASTNQTSMYLCASSLDPRGAGNTIYFGEGSWLTVV.

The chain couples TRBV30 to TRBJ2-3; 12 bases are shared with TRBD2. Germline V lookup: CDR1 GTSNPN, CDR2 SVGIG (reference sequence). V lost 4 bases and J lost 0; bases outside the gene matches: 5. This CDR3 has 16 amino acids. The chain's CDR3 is CAWTYGTSGSTDTQYF. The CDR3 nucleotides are TGTGCCTGGACCTACGGGACTAGCGGGAGCACAGATACGCAGTATTTT.

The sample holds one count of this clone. CDR3 region: CASRGDSSYEQYF. DNA for the CDR3: TGCGCCAGCAGAGGAGACAGCTCCTACGAGCAGTACTTC. J is TRBJ2-7 and V is TRBV5-1, with D maybe TRBD1 (5 bases). Trimming cost V 5 bases and J 0 bases, with 9 bases left between them. In germline, CDR1 is SGHRS, CDR2 YFSETQ. The CDR3 covers 13 residues.

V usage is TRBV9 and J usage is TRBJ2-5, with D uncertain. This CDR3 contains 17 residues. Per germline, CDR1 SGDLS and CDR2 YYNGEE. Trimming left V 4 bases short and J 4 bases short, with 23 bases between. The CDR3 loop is CASSLQETLGLGETQYF. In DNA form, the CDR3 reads TGTGCCAGCAGCCTCCAGGAGACTCTTGGCTTGGGAGAGACCCAGTACTTC.

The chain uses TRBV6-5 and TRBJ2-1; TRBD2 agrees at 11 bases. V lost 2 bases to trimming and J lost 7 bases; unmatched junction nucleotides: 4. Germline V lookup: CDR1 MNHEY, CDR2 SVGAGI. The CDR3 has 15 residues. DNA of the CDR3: TGTGCCAGCAGTTACGGGCTAGCGGGAGGTAATGAGCAGTTCTTC. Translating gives CASSYGLAGGNEQFF.

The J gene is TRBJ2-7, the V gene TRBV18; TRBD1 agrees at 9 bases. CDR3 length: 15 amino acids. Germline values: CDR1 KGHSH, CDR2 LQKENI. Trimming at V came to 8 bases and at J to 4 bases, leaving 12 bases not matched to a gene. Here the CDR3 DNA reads TGTGCCAGCGCTATCCCGGGACAGGGCGAATACGAGCAGTACTTC. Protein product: CASAIPGQGEYEQYF.

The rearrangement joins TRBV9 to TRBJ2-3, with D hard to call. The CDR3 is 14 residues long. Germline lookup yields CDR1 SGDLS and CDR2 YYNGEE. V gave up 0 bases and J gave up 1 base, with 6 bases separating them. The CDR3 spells CASSVAPRTDTQYF. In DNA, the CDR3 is TGTGCCAGCAGCGTAGCTCCCCGCACAGATACGCAGTATTTT.

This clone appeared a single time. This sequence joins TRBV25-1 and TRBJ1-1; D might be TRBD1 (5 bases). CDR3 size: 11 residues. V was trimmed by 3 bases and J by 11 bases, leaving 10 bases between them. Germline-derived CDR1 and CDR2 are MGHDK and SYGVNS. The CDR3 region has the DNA TGTGCCAGCAGTGAGGGACTCCGGGCTTTCTTT. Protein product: CASSEGLRAFF.

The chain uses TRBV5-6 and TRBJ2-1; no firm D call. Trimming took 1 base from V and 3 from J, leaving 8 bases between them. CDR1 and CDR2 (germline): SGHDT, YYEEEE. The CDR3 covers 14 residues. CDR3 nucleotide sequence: TGTGCCAGCAGCTTGTACAGAAACTACAATGAGCAGTTCTTC. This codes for CASSLYRNYNEQFF.

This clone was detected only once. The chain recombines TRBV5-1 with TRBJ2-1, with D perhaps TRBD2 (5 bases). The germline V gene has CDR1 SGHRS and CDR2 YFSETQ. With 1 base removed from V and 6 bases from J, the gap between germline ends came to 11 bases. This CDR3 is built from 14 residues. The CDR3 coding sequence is TGCGCCAGCAGCTTGTATCGGGGTCCCAATGAGCAGTTCTTC. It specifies CASSLYRGPNEQFF. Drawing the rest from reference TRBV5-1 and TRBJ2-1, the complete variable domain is KAGVTQTPRYLIKTRGQQVTLSCSPISGHRSVSWYQQTPGQGLQFLFEYFSETQRNKGNFPGRFSGRQFSNSRSEMNVSTLELGDSALYLCASSLYRGPNEQFFGPGTRLTVL.

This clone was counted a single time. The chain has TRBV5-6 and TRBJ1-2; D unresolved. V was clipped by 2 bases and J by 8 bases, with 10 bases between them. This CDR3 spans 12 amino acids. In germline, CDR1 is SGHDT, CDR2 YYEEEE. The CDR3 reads CASSFAVRGYTF. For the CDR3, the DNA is TGTGCCAGCAGCTTCGCCGTTCGGGGCTACACCTTC.

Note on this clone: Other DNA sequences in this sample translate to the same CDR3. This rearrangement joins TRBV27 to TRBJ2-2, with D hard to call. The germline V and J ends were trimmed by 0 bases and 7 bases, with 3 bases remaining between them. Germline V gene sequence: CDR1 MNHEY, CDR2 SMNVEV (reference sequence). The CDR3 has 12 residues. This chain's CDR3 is CASSLSGGELFF. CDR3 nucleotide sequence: TGTGCCAGCAGTTTATCTGGCGGGGAGCTGTTTTTT.

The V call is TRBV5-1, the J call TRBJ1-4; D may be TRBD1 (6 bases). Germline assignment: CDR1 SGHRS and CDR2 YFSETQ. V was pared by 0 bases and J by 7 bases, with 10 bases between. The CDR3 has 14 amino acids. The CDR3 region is CASSLDRETEKLFF. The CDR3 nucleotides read TGCGCCAGCAGCTTGGACAGGGAAACTGAAAAACTGTTTTTT.

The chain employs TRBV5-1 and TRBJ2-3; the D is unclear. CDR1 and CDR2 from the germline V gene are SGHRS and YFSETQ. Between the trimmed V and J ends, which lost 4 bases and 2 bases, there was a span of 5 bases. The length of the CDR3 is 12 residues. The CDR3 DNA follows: TGCGCCAGCAGCCCCTACACAGATACGCAGTATTTT. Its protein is CASSPYTDTQYF.